This is a list of T cell receptor beta chains from one sample in a study of cytomegalovirus exposure and HLA in healthy donors. TCRdb's table, derived via immunoSEQ multiplex PCR, lists solely in-frame clones and lacks some. In the table there are over 200,000 clones, about 86% of which are singletons. The sample comprised PBMCs. These receptors were obtained from a young woman in good health and CMV-seronegative. Each CDR3 is given with its conserved first and last residue. The order of the fields is D gene, V gene, clone size, J gene, CDR3 DNA, CDR3 protein. The D gene is left open where the match is weak. A clone size is listed for some rows: how often the clone was seen (once, few, many), or a class if it is expanded.

D: TRBD1
V: TRBV5-1
size: -
J: TRBJ2-2
DNA: TGCGCCAGCAGCTTCGGACAGGGTCCAGGCGGGGAGCTGTTTTTT
CDR3: CASSFGQGPGGELFF

D: -
V: TRBV28
size: -
J: TRBJ2-7
DNA: TGTGCCAGCAAACCAGGGTCAGACTACGAGCAGTACTTC
CDR3: CASKPGSDYEQYF

D: -
V: TRBV9
size: -
J: TRBJ1-1
DNA: TGTGCCAGCAGCGTAGTGATGGAGACTGAAGCTTTCTTT
CDR3: CASSVVMETEAFF

D: TRBD1
V: TRBV5-6
size: -
J: TRBJ2-1
DNA: TGTGCCAGCAGCTTGGCGGGACAGACTGAGCAGTTCTTC
CDR3: CASSLAGQTEQFF

D: -
V: TRBV6-1
size: -
J: TRBJ2-7
DNA: TGTGCCAGCAGACAAGGGGGTGTTTACGAGCAGTACTTC
CDR3: CASRQGGVYEQYF

D: -
V: TRBV19
size: -
J: TRBJ1-1
DNA: TGTGCCAGTACTTGGCTGGGGGGGATGGTCACTGAAGCTTTCTTT
CDR3: CASTWLGGMVTEAFF

D: -
V: TRBV5-1
size: -
J: TRBJ2-1
DNA: TGCGCCAGCAGCTTAATCTCCGGGTTCCCATACAATGAGCAGTTCTTC
CDR3: CASSLISGFPYNEQFF

D: -
V: TRBV11-1
size: -
J: TRBJ2-7
DNA: TGTGCCAGCAGCTTAGTGGGAGGACGGGAGCAGTACTTC
CDR3: CASSLVGGREQYF

D: TRBD1
V: TRBV7-2
size: -
J: TRBJ2-1
DNA: TGTGCCAGCAGCTTACAGGGGGCTGCCTACAATGAGCAGTTCTTC
CDR3: CASSLQGAAYNEQFF

D: -
V: TRBV21-1
size: -
J: TRBJ1-5
DNA: TGTGCCAGACAGGGGGCGGATCAGCCCCAGCATTTT
CDR3: CARQGADQPQHF

D: -
V: TRBV19
size: -
J: TRBJ1-2
DNA: TGTGCCAGTACGGATTTTATGCAGGCCGCTAACTATGGCTACACCTTC
CDR3: CASTDFMQAANYGYTF

D: -
V: TRBV27
size: -
J: TRBJ1-1
DNA: TGTGCCAGCAGTTTTAACAAGAACACTGAAGCTTTCTTT
CDR3: CASSFNKNTEAFF

D: TRBD1
V: TRBV28
size: once
J: TRBJ1-1
DNA: TGTGCCAGCAGTTTCAGGGGGACAGCCGAAGCTTTCTTT
CDR3: CASSFRGTAEAFF

D: TRBD1
V: TRBV6-6
size: -
J: TRBJ1-5
DNA: TGTGCCAGCAGCCAACAGGACAGGGCCCCCGTAGGGCCCCAGCATTTT
CDR3: CASSQQDRAPVGPQHF

D: TRBD1
V: TRBV7-2
size: few
J: TRBJ1-2
DNA: TGTGCCAGCAGCTCTAGGCAGGGGGCATATGGCTACACCTTC
CDR3: CASSSRQGAYGYTF

D: TRBD1
V: TRBV7-2
size: -
J: TRBJ2-1
DNA: TGTGCCAGCAGCTTCGACAGGGGCTCCTACAATGAGCAGTTCTTC
CDR3: CASSFDRGSYNEQFF

D: -
V: TRBV6-6
size: -
J: TRBJ1-2
DNA: TGTGCCAGCAAGGAGCGAGCTAACTATGGCTACACCTTC
CDR3: CASKERANYGYTF

D: -
V: TRBV9
size: -
J: TRBJ1-3
DNA: TGTGCCAGCAGCGTAGATCAGGAGAGGAGGCCTGGAAACACCATATATTTT
CDR3: CASSVDQERRPGNTIYF